The next 26 T cell receptor beta chains were all read from a single sample in a study of T cells after posttransplantation cyclophosphamide. Assay used: immunoSEQ multiplex PCR; TCRdb lists only in-frame clones, some missing. The sample holds tens of thousands of clones; roughly 84% are singletons and the top ten take approximately 2.8%. The specimen sequenced was PBMCs. The receptors derive from a man aged 25 to 40 with a blood cancer, CMV-positive, and with a related stem cell donor.

V usage is TRBV29-1 and J usage is TRBJ1-1; D call uncertain. The CDR3 sequence is 14 residues long. V was shortened by 7 bases and J by 1 base, with 16 bases between the two germline ends. Looked up from germline, CDR1 is SQVTM and CDR2 is ANQGSEA. This CDR3 is CSAGWRGGNTEAFF. The CDR3 coding sequence is TGCAGCGCTGGGTGGCGGGGAGGGAACACTGAAGCTTTCTTT.

V gene TRBV19 combines with J gene TRBJ2-7; D might be TRBD1 (5 bases). Per the germline V gene, CDR1 is LNHDA and CDR2 is SQIVND (reference sequence). The CDR3 has 14 residues. Trimming removed 10 bases at V and 2 bases at J, with 18 bases between. CDR3 sequence: CATSQGGEPYEQYF. The CDR3 nucleotides are TGTGCCACCAGCCAGGGCGGTGAACCCTACGAGCAGTACTTC.

The chain uses TRBV9 and TRBJ1-5, with 7 bases fitting TRBD1. Germline V gene data show CDR1 as SGDLS and CDR2 as YYNGEE. CDR3 size: 15 residues. V trimming: 0 bases; J trimming: 3 bases; junction bases outside the gene matches: 3. CDR3 protein: CASSVGQGPNQPQHF. The CDR3 DNA reads as TGTGCCAGCAGCGTAGGACAGGGCCCCAATCAGCCCCAGCATTTT.

This rearrangement joins TRBV7-2 to TRBJ2-5, with 7 bases identical to TRBD1. Germline V CDR1 and CDR2: SGHTA, FQGNSA. Germline trimming cut 5 bases from V and 5 bases from J; bases unmatched to any gene: 8. The CDR3 has 14 residues. CDR3 residues: CASSPRQGFETQYF. The CDR3 DNA follows: TGTGCCAGCAGCCCCCGACAGGGTTTTGAGACCCAGTACTTC.

J is TRBJ2-5 and V is TRBV2, with 9 positions matching TRBD2. Germline-derived CDR1 and CDR2 are SNHLY and FYNNEI. The length of the CDR3 is 14 residues. Trimming cost V 7 bases and J 2 bases; bases outside gene matches: 5. The CDR3, as DNA: TGTGCCAGCACCTTAGCGGGAGCACAAGAGACCCAGTACTTC. Translated, it gives CASTLAGAQETQYF.

This clone was observed a handful of times. The chain uses TRBV7-9 and TRBJ1-3, with D unresolved. V lost 7 bases, J lost 0 bases, and 4 bases lay in between. The CDR3 length is 12 residues. The germline CDR1 and CDR2 sequences are SEHNR and FQNEAQ (reference sequence). The CDR3 protein is CASKSSGNTIYF. CDR3 bases: TGTGCCAGCAAGAGCTCTGGAAACACCATATATTTT.

This chain connects TRBV4-1 to TRBJ1-5, with 8 bases aligning to TRBD1. The CDR3 consists of 16 residues. Trimming removed 1 base from V and 8 bases from J; junction bases left unmatched: 10. Germline V gene lookup returns CDR1 MGHRA and CDR2 YSYEKL. Here the CDR3 reads CASSQGTGQQFEPQHF. In nucleotides, the CDR3 is TGCGCCAGCAGCCAAGGGACAGGGCAGCAGTTTGAGCCCCAGCATTTT.

The chain joins TRBV7-6 to TRBJ2-2; TRBD2 agrees at 7 bases. This CDR3 has 20 residues. Trimming removed 0 bases from V and 6 bases from J; junction bases left unmatched: 19. Germline CDR1 reads SGHVS; CDR2 reads FNYEAQ. CDR3 nucleotide sequence: TGTGCCAGCAGCTTAGCGCTCGCGGGAGCCCCCTTAAATTTAGCCGGGGAGCTGTTTTTT. Translating gives CASSLALAGAPLNLAGELFF.

J is TRBJ2-1 and V is TRBV7-3; 7 bases line up with TRBD2. Germline CDR1 SGHTA, CDR2 FQGTGA. V shed 5 bases, J shed 4 bases, and the junction held 8 bases outside the gene matches. The CDR3 is 15 amino acids. The CDR3 protein is CASSESGVGYNEQFF. CDR3 sequence (DNA): TGTGCCAGCAGCGAGAGCGGGGTGGGGTACAATGAGCAGTTCTTC.

The chain combines TRBV14 with TRBJ2-1; tentative D call: TRBD1 (6 bases). Per the germline V gene, CDR1 is SGHDN and CDR2 is FVKESK. The CDR3 has 15 amino acids. Trimming removed 0 bases from V and 4 bases from J, with 10 bases in between. Here the CDR3 DNA reads TGTGCCAGCAGCCAAGATGACAGGTTATACAATGAGCAGTTCTTC. This translates into CASSQDDRLYNEQFF. Full variable domain (missing parts from reference TRBV14 and TRBJ2-1): EAGVTQFPSHSVIEKGQTVTLRCDPISGHDNLYWYRRVMGKEIKFLLHFVKESKQDESGMPNNRFLAERTGGTYSTLKVQPAELEDSGVYFCASSQDDRLYNEQFFGPGTRLTVL.

The chain joins TRBV2 to TRBJ2-3; the match to TRBD2 covers 10 bases. Germline values: CDR1 SNHLY, CDR2 FYNNEI. This CDR3 is 14 amino acids long. Losses at the gene ends were 8 bases for V and 3 bases for J; bases not matched to a gene: 5. The CDR3: CASSASGRTDTQYF. For the CDR3, the DNA is TGTGCCAGCTCGGCTAGCGGGAGAACAGATACGCAGTATTTT.

There are a few counts of this clone. The chain uses TRBV21-1 and TRBJ2-1; TRBD2 is the table's D call, not checked against the DNA. TRBV21-1 is a pseudogene segment. The CDR3 runs to 13 residues. The CDR3 bases are TGTGCCAGCACCCACGCTACCAATTCTGAGCAGTTCTTC. It yields the protein CASTHATNSEQFF.

The chain recombines TRBV19 with TRBJ2-6; D gene uncertain. The V and J ends lost 4 bases and 2 bases respectively, with 12 bases between them. The CDR3 runs to 16 residues. From germline, CDR1 is LNHDA and CDR2 SQIVND (reference sequence). CDR3 nucleotides: TGTGCCAGTAGTAACCTCGGAGAAGCTGGGGCCAACGTCCTGACTTTC. It yields the protein CASSNLGEAGANVLTF.

This rearrangement joins TRBV7-2 to TRBJ1-4; D gene unclear. V lost 0 bases, J lost 0 bases, and 11 bases lay in between. Germline V gene sequence: CDR1 SGHTA, CDR2 FQGNSA. The CDR3 loop spans 17 amino acids. The CDR3 bases are TGTGCCAGCAGCTTAGCGCGAGGCAGTACAACTAATGAAAAACTGTTTTTT. It translates to CASSLARGSTTNEKLFF. The full variable domain, completed using reference TRBV7-2 and TRBJ1-4, is GAGVSQSPSNKVTEKGKDVELRCDPISGHTALYWYRQSLGQGLEFLIYFQGNSAPDKSGLPSDRFSAERTGGSVSTLTIQRTQQEDSAVYLCASSLARGSTTNEKLFFGSGTQLSVL.

The chain has TRBV7-2 and TRBJ2-5, with 8 bases matching TRBD2. The CDR3 has 15 residues. The germline V gene has CDR1 SGHTA and CDR2 FQGNSA. V was clipped by 7 bases and J by 4 bases; unmatched bases: 11. The CDR3 loop reads CASTLGGSGGETQYF. The CDR3 DNA reads as TGTGCCAGCACCCTGGGGGGGAGCGGGGGAGAGACCCAGTACTTC.

The chain carries TRBV6-1 and TRBJ1-5, with TRBD1 as a possible D gene (6 bases). The V end was cut by 4 bases, the J end by 2 bases, with 18 bases between. Looked up from germline, CDR1 is MNHNS and CDR2 is SASEGT. The CDR3 runs to 17 residues. This CDR3 is CASSARPEPGGNQPQHF. For the CDR3, the DNA is TGTGCCAGCAGTGCTCGACCAGAGCCAGGGGGCAATCAGCCCCAGCATTTT.

The chain joins TRBV27 to TRBJ1-2; 9 bases agree with TRBD1. The V gene's germline CDR1 is MNHEY and CDR2 SMNVEV (reference sequence). The V gene end was trimmed by 4 bases and the J gene end by 3 bases; junction bases not matched to a gene: 12. The CDR3 totals 17 residues. In DNA, the CDR3 is TGTGCCAGCAGTTCGTTTATTAGGGACAGGGCTTACTATGGCTACACCTTC. Residues: CASSSFIRDRAYYGYTF.

The chain links TRBV30 to TRBJ1-2, with TRBD1 identical over 9 bases. The CDR3 covers 14 residues. Trimming at V came to 4 bases and at J to 6 bases, leaving 9 bases not matched to a gene. Per germline, CDR1 GTSNPN and CDR2 SVGIG (reference sequence). CDR3 DNA sequence: TGTGCCTGGATCCCGAGGGACAGGGAAGATGGCTACACCTTC. Translation gives CAWIPRDREDGYTF.

The chain carries TRBV6-5 and TRBJ2-7; 7 positions match TRBD1. CDR1 and CDR2 from the germline V gene are MNHEY and SVGAGI. The CDR3 runs to 14 residues. Losses at the gene ends were 0 bases for V and 6 bases for J; bases not matched to a gene: 5. The CDR3 sequence is CASSYSRQGAEQYF. The CDR3 nucleotides read TGTGCCAGCAGTTACTCCCGACAGGGAGCCGAGCAGTACTTC.

The rearrangement links TRBV7-8 to TRBJ1-1, with a possible D match to TRBD1 (6 bases). Trimming cost V 5 bases and J 7 bases, with 14 bases left between them. CDR3 length: 13 amino acids. Germline V CDR1 and CDR2: SGHVS, FQNEAQ. CDR3 residues: CASSKGVGGEAFF. The DNA of the CDR3 is TGTGCCAGCAGCAAGGGGGTTGGGGGTGAAGCTTTCTTT.

This chain links TRBV6-5 with TRBJ2-7; 12 nucleotides match TRBD2. The CDR3 runs to 15 residues. V gave up 2 bases and J gave up 9 bases; unmatched junction bases: 8. Germline V gene lookup returns CDR1 MNHEY and CDR2 SVGAGI. The CDR3 region has the DNA TGTGCCAGCAGTTACGCTCTAGCGGGAGGGCCTGTGCAGTACTTC. This gives the protein CASSYALAGGPVQYF.

This chain links TRBV29-1 with TRBJ1-1; D not certain. The germline V and J ends were trimmed by 2 bases and 1 base, with 14 bases remaining between them. CDR1 and CDR2 from the germline V gene are SQVTM and ANQGSEA. The CDR3 extends over 15 amino acids. CDR3 sequence (DNA): TGCAGCGTTGAAAGTTCTCTGGGCAGGAACACTGAAGCTTTCTTT. It specifies CSVESSLGRNTEAFF.

Turning to this clone: At one end the junction does not follow the germline gene, possibly because of a read error. This specimen includes other DNA sequences encoding the same CDR3. This chain joins TRBV30 and TRBJ2-2, with TRBD1 as a possible D gene (5 bases). CDR1 GTSNPN and CDR2 SVGIG come from the germline V gene (reference sequence). The CDR3 totals 14 residues. In DNA, the CDR3 is TGTGCCTGGAGTGACAGGACCGACACCGGAGAGCTGTTTTTT. Translated: CAWSDRTDTGELFF. Looking up the rest from reference TRBV30 and TRBJ2-2 gives the full variable domain: SQTIHQWPATLVQPVGSPLSLECTVEGTSNPNLYWYRQAAGRGLQLLFYSVGIGQISSEVPQNLSASRPQDRQFILSSKKLLLSDSGFYLCAWSDRTDTGELFFGEGSRLTVL.

The gene calls are TRBV9 and TRBJ1-5; D is unresolved. CDR1 is SGDLS and CDR2 is YYNGEE in the germline V gene. V lost 3 bases and J lost 9, with 10 bases in between. The length of the CDR3 is 12 residues. This CDR3 is CASSAEGGPQHF. The CDR3 DNA reads TGTGCCAGCAGCGCAGAAGGAGGGCCCCAGCATTTT. Variable domain in full (rest from reference TRBV9 and TRBJ1-5): DSGVTQTPKHLITATGQRVTLRCSPRSGDLSVYWYQQSLDQGLQFLIQYYNGEERAKGNILERFSAQQFPDLHSELNLSSLELGDSALYFCASSAEGGPQHFGDGTRLSIL.

The rearrangement links TRBV7-8 to TRBJ2-7, with 10 bases lining up with TRBD1. The CDR3 covers 21 residues. Trimming took 5 bases from V and 1 from J; bases not matched to a gene: 23. CDR1 SGHVS and CDR2 FQNEAQ come from the germline V gene. The CDR3 sequence is CASSRRLTGGFAGLTSYEQYF. CDR3 bases: TGTGCCAGCAGCCGACGCTTGACAGGGGGCTTTGCGGGACTGACTTCCTACGAGCAGTACTTC.

V gene TRBV2 combines with J gene TRBJ1-5; 7 nucleotides align to TRBD1. Germline V lookup: CDR1 SNHLY, CDR2 FYNNEI. Trimming cost V 8 bases and J 9 bases; bases outside gene matches: 13. This CDR3 contains 14 residues. CDR3: CASGVQGLLTPQHF. Written as DNA, the CDR3 is TGTGCCAGCGGCGTACAGGGGCTTTTAACGCCCCAGCATTTT.